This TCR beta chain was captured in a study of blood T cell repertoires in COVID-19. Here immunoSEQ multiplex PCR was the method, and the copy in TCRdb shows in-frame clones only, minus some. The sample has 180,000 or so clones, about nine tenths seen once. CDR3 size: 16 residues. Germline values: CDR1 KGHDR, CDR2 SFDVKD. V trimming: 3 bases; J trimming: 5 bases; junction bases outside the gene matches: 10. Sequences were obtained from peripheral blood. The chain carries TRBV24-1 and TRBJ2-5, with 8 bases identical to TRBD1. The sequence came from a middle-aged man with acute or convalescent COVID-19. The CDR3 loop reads CATSDDDRGNSETQYF. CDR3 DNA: TGTGCCACCAGTGATGATGACAGGGGAAATTCGGAGACCCAGTACTTC.